These 28 T cell receptor beta chains originate from one sample sequenced in a study of post-analysis software for immune sequencing data. Study findings and constraints: About 5 TRBV segments appeared more often in patients than in controls, and TRBV5-6, TRBV5-1 and TRBV20-1 were among these.

Their antigens remain unidentified. Unique-molecular-identifier-tagged TCR beta cDNA libraries were used. One entry per CDR3 protein results from TCRdb running MiXCR on the PCR reads. The data contain over 700,000 distinct CDR3 sequences, around 27% of them singletons. Sequencing used blood. These receptors all come from a girl under 18 with multiple sclerosis.

The CDR3 coding sequence is TGTGCCAGCAAGGAGGGTTGGGAAAAACTGTTTTTT. The encoded protein is CASKEGWEKLFF. This chain connects TRBV28 to TRBJ1-4; D ambiguous. There are 12 residues in the CDR3. Trimming shortened V by 7 bases and J by 8 bases, and 11 bases separated the two germline ends. CDR1 and CDR2 from the germline V gene are MDHEN and SYDVKM.

This chain uses TRBV12-3 or TRBV12-4 with TRBJ1-2; TRBD1 might be the D (5 bases). The CDR3 covers 15 residues. Between the trimmed V and J ends, which lost 2 bases and 7 bases, there was a span of 17 bases. This chain's CDR3 is CASSLRRRGVGGYTF. In DNA form, the CDR3 reads TGTGCCAGCAGTTTACGCAGGAGGGGAGTCGGTGGCTACACCTTC.

The sample holds a few counts of this clonotype. V gene TRBV29-1 combines with J gene TRBJ2-4, with D tentatively TRBD1 or TRBD2 (5 bases each). Deletions cut 0 bases from V and 7 bases from J, with 28 bases between. Germline CDR1 is SQVTM and CDR2 is ANQGSEA. The CDR3 has 19 residues. CDR3 sequence reads: CSVEERVWSGRTQGNIQYF. The CDR3 nucleotides read TGCAGCGTTGAAGAAAGGGTATGGTCGGGGCGGACTCAAGGGAACATTCAGTACTTC.

This clonotype was seen a handful of times. This chain's CDR3 is CASRGRPADTQYF. The CDR3 DNA sequence: TGCGCCAGCAGAGGCCGGCCGGCAGATACGCAGTATTTT. The chain employs TRBV5-1 and TRBJ2-3, with D unclear. Trimming left V 5 bases short and J 4 bases short, with 11 bases between. CDR3 length equals 13 residues. CDR1 and CDR2 from the germline V gene are SGHRS and YFSETQ.

The chain uses TRBV24-1 and TRBJ2-7; D is unclear. The CDR3 totals 13 residues. Germline-derived CDR1 and CDR2 are KGHDR and SFDVKD. The V end was cut by 4 bases, the J end by 5 bases, with 11 bases between. The DNA for the CDR3 is TGTGCCACCAGTGACCTTACCGCGGACGAGCAGTACTTC. Protein sequence: CATSDLTADEQYF.

This chain uses TRBV29-1 with TRBJ1-1; 7 bases fit TRBD1. The CDR3 totals 13 residues. Germline-derived CDR1 and CDR2 are SQVTM and ANQGSEA. The V gene end was trimmed by 6 bases and the J gene end by 5 bases; junction bases not matched to a gene: 9. This chain's CDR3 is CSVKQGIWTEAFF. The CDR3 DNA reads as TGCAGCGTGAAACAGGGGATTTGGACTGAAGCTTTCTTT. Filled out from reference TRBV29-1 and TRBJ1-1, the complete variable domain reads SAVISQKPSRDICQRGTSLTIQCQVDSQVTMMFWYRQQPGQSLTLIATANQGSEATYESGFVIDKFPISRPNLTFSTLTVSNMSPEDSSIYLCSVKQGIWTEAFFGQGTRLTVV.

The rearrangement joins TRBV2 to TRBJ2-3; a weak D match, TRBD2 (5 bases). Trimming took off 10 bases at V and 2 bases at J, with 22 bases between the two ends. This CDR3 is built from 16 residues. Germline lookup yields CDR1 SNHLY and CDR2 FYNNEI. CDR3 region: CATRSKAAPSTDTQYF. The CDR3 region has the DNA TGTGCCACCAGATCTAAAGCGGCTCCTTCCACAGATACGCAGTATTTT. Variable domain in full (rest from reference TRBV2 and TRBJ2-3): EPEVTQTPSHQVTQMGQEVILRCVPISNHLYFYWYRQILGQKVEFLVSFYNNEISEKSEIFDDQFSVERPDGSNFTLKIRSTKLEDSAMYFCATRSKAAPSTDTQYFGPGTRLTVL.

This sequence joins TRBV20-1 and TRBJ2-3; D is undetermined. The V gene lost 6 bases and the J gene lost 5 bases, with 12 bases spanning the gap. The germline CDR1 and CDR2 sequences are DFQATT and SNEGSKA (reference sequence). CDR3 length: 12 residues. In DNA, the CDR3 is TGCAGTGCCCGCTCGGTGCTAGATACGCAGTATTTT. This sequence encodes CSARSVLDTQYF.

Concerning this clonotype: As the CDR3 is not closed by the conserved phenylalanine or tryptophan, this likely results from a read error. The V and J genes are TRBV10-2 and TRBJ2-1, with 9 nucleotides matching TRBD2. CDR1 is WSHSY and CDR2 is SAAADI in the germline V gene. The J segment lost 2 bases and the V segment lost 4 bases, leaving 9 bases of the junction unmatched. This CDR3 has 17 residues. Here the CDR3 reads CASSVISGRSPYNEQFY. In nucleotides, the CDR3 is TGCGCCAGCAGTGTGATTAGCGGGAGAAGCCCCTACAATGAGCAGTTCTAC.

The rearrangement uses TRBV12-3 or TRBV12-4 and TRBJ2-1; D is undetermined. This CDR3 spans 17 amino acids. Trimming removed 4 bases from V and 0 bases from J, with 16 bases in between. This CDR3 is CASSYRSRPSSYNEQFF. The CDR3 DNA sequence: TGTGCCAGCAGTTATCGGTCCCGCCCGAGCTCCTACAATGAGCAGTTCTTC.

This clonotype was observed a handful of times. The chain is built from TRBV28 and TRBJ2-5, with 14 bases that match TRBD2. The V and J ends lost 3 bases and 4 bases, in that order; junction bases with no gene match: 10. The germline CDR1 and CDR2 sequences are MDHEN and SYDVKM. The CDR3 sequence is 18 residues long. The CDR3: CASSLVRTGTSGRETQYF. The CDR3 region has the DNA TGTGCCAGCAGTTTGGTACGGACCGGGACTAGCGGGAGAGAGACCCAGTACTTC. The full variable domain, its missing parts supplied by reference TRBV28 and TRBJ2-5, is DVKVTQSSRYLVKRTGEKVFLECVQDMDHENMFWYRQDPGLGLRLIYFSYDVKMKEKGDIPEGYSVSREKKERFSLILESASTNQTSMYLCASSLVRTGTSGRETQYFGPGTRLLVL.

This clonotype was detected a few times. The rearrangement joins TRBV5-1 to TRBJ2-3, with 7 bases matching TRBD2. The germline gives CDR1 SGHRS, CDR2 YFSETQ. This CDR3 is built from 14 residues. With V trimmed by 2 bases and J by 5 bases, 5 bases remained unmatched. CDR3 in DNA: TGCGCCAGCAGCTTTGCGGGAGCCGTAGATACGCAGTATTTT. Encoded protein: CASSFAGAVDTQYF.

The rearrangement joins TRBV27 to TRBJ2-4; D may be TRBD1 (5 bases). The J call may be mistaken, given a closer DNA end match to TRBJ2-7. The CDR3 length is 12 residues. The V gene's germline CDR1 is MNHEY and CDR2 SMNVEV (reference sequence). For the CDR3, the DNA is TGTGCCAGCAGCCAGGGTAACCACGAGCAGTACTTC. Its protein is CASSQGNHEQYF.

V is TRBV5-8 and J is TRBJ2-1; weak D call: TRBD1 (6 bases). The CDR3 spans 14 residues. With 9 bases removed from V and 4 bases from J, the gap between germline ends came to 17 bases. Germline CDR1 and CDR2: SGHTS and YDEGEE. The CDR3 DNA reads as TGTGCCACCAACCAGGAACAGGGTTACAATGAGCAGTTCTTC. Amino acid sequence: CATNQEQGYNEQFF.

The chain is built from TRBV6-2 or TRBV6-3 and TRBJ2-3, with TRBD2 matching 7 bases. This CDR3 has 15 amino acids. Germline CDR1 and CDR2: MNHEY and SVGEGT. V lost 5 bases, J lost 4 bases, and 9 bases stayed unmatched. The CDR3 spells CASSLWGREPDTQYF. Here the CDR3 DNA reads TGTGCCAGCAGTCTCTGGGGGAGGGAACCAGATACGCAGTATTTT.

This clonotype was observed a few times. DNA of the CDR3: TGTGCCAGCAGAGAGACCCCGGGACCGCGAGCTTCTGGACTGTTTTTT. The encoded protein is CASRETPGPRASGLFF. The chain carries TRBV6-6 and TRBJ1-4; D might be TRBD1 (5 bases). The germline CDR1 and CDR2 sequences are MNHNY and SVGAGI (reference sequence). V lost 6 bases to trimming and J lost 13 bases, with 27 bases between them. CDR3 length equals 16 residues.

CDR3 sequence: CASSYPDPVNIQYF. In nucleotides, the CDR3 is TGTGCCAGCAGTTACCCTGACCCAGTCAACATTCAGTACTTC. The chain employs TRBV6-2 or TRBV6-3 and TRBJ2-4; D is undetermined. From germline, CDR1 is MNHEY and CDR2 SVGEGT. Trimming stripped 2 bases from V and 7 bases from J, with 12 bases between. The CDR3 loop spans 14 amino acids.

The genes are TRBV3-1 and TRBJ2-1; D possibly corresponds to TRBD2 (6 bases). The germline V gene encodes CDR1 LGHDT and CDR2 YNNKEL (reference sequence). V was cut by 4 bases and J by 5 bases, with 15 bases left in between. The length of the CDR3 is 15 residues. The DNA for the CDR3 is TGTGCCAGCAGCCTCTTGCTCCCGGGGGACAATGAGCAGTTCTTC. Translating it yields CASSLLLPGDNEQFF.

The CDR3 sequence: CSVEGGPQETQYF. For the CDR3, the DNA is TGCAGCGTTGAGGGAGGGCCCCAAGAGACCCAGTACTTC. J is TRBJ2-5 and V is TRBV29-1; TRBD2 aligns across 7 bases. V dropped 3 bases and J dropped 1; count of bases not matched to a gene: 2. The germline V gene encodes CDR1 SQVTM and CDR2 ANQGSEA. The CDR3 is made up of 13 amino acids.

The chain carries TRBV28 and TRBJ2-1; D gene uncertain. The CDR3 spans 13 residues. CDR1 is MDHEN, CDR2 SYDVKM, per germline. V shed 3 bases and J shed 12 bases, with 15 bases lying between them. The CDR3 region has the DNA TGTGCCAGCAGTTTTGGTTCCTTCCCTGTGCAGTTCTTC. Translation: CASSFGSFPVQFF.

The J gene is TRBJ2-3, the V gene TRBV5-1; 10 nucleotides match TRBD2. V shed 2 bases and J 6 bases; nucleotides not matched to a gene: 6. CDR3 size: 15 residues. CDR1 and CDR2 (germline): SGHRS, YFSETQ. CDR3 region: CASSLSGGAFDTQYF. In DNA form, the CDR3 reads TGCGCCAGCAGCTTAAGCGGGGGGGCCTTCGATACGCAGTATTTT.

A few counts support this clonotype. This chain uses TRBV24-1 with TRBJ2-1; the D gene is possibly TRBD2 (6 bases). Germline CDR1 reads KGHDR; CDR2 reads SFDVKD. This CDR3 has 12 residues. The V and J ends lost 9 bases and 6 bases respectively, with 11 bases between them. This CDR3 reads CATGGDPNEQFF. The CDR3 DNA is TGTGCCACCGGAGGGGACCCCAATGAGCAGTTCTTC.

Concerning this clonotype: This may come from a read error, since a much larger clone is one base off. This is likely a read error, given that the CDR3 carries no conserved phenylalanine or tryptophan at its end. This chain connects TRBV7-2 to TRBJ2-7; D may correspond to TRBD1 or TRBD2 (5 bases each). The J call is doubtful: the DNA matches TRBJ2-5 better. The CDR3 length is 14 residues. The germline V gene has CDR1 SGHTA and CDR2 FQGNSA. The CDR3 region has the DNA TGTGCCAGCCAGCGGAGACAGTACGAGGAGACCCAGTACTGC. Amino acids: CASQRRQYEETQYC.

In its sample, this clonotype was seen a few times. V and J are TRBV9 and TRBJ2-1; possibly TRBD1 for D (6 bases). V gave up 4 bases and J gave up 3 bases, with 17 bases separating them. Germline V gene sequence: CDR1 SGDLS, CDR2 YYNGEE. The CDR3 spans 16 residues. CDR3 in amino acids: CASSPHRVGYYNEQFF. The CDR3, as DNA: TGTGCCAGCAGCCCCCACAGGGTGGGCTACTACAATGAGCAGTTCTTC.

This clonotype has a handful of counts. This chain uses TRBV5-5 with TRBJ1-1; D is undetermined. Trimming took off 4 bases at V and 9 bases at J, with 16 bases between the two ends. This CDR3 spans 13 amino acids. Germline CDR1 and CDR2: SGHKS and YYEKEE (reference sequence). The CDR3 loop is CASSPLSGAQAFF. DNA of the CDR3: TGTGCCAGCAGCCCCCTGTCAGGAGCCCAAGCTTTCTTT. The full variable domain, rest sourced from reference TRBV5-5 and TRBJ1-1, is DAGVTQSPTHLIKTRGQQVTLRCSPISGHKSVSWYQQVLGQGPQFIFQYYEKEERGRGNFPDRFSARQFPNYSSELNVNALLLGDSALYLCASSPLSGAQAFFGQGTRLTVV.

This clonotype was detected a few times. The chain carries TRBV10-3 and TRBJ1-2; 11 positions match TRBD1. With 6 bases clipped from V and 4 bases from J, the junction kept 4 bases outside the gene matches. Germline V gene sequence: CDR1 ENHRY, CDR2 SYGVKD. CDR3 length equals 14 residues. CDR3 nucleotides: TGTGCCATCAGGAGGACAGGGGGCAGCTATGGCTACACCTTC. This codes for CAIRRTGGSYGYTF.

The V gene is TRBV29-1, the J gene TRBJ2-3, with a possible D match to TRBD2 (5 bases). The ends were cut back, 4 bases at V and 6 bases at J, with 17 bases in the middle. Per germline, CDR1 SQVTM and CDR2 ANQGSEA. CDR3 length: 14 amino acids. CDR3 amino acids: CSVVSGFSLDTQYF. CDR3 nucleotide sequence: TGCAGCGTTGTATCGGGGTTTAGTTTGGATACGCAGTATTTT.

The V call is TRBV12-3 or TRBV12-4, the J call TRBJ2-2; D is uncertain. The CDR3 runs to 12 residues. V was pared by 6 bases and J by 6 bases, with 8 bases between. In DNA, the CDR3 is TGTGCCAGCAGCTACCTGCCCGGGGAGCTGTTTTTT. Translating gives CASSYLPGELFF.